The rows below give T cell receptor beta chains drawn from one sample of a study of blood T cells in healthy people across ages. TCRdb called the 5' RACE reads again in MiXCR, with one record for every CDR3 protein. The table includes around 780,000 distinct CDR3 sequences, under 30% detected once. These same data were also listed under a study on T cells of mothers and their children.

The sequenced material came from blood. The receptors come from a boy aged 5-17 years in good health. Both conserved end residues are part of each CDR3. Size is omitted from some rows. Given values are once, few, many or a class for expanded clones.

TRBJ1-5 TRBV7-2 few CASSLDVSRGQPQHF
TRBJ1-2 TRBV18 once CASSRSGTGNTNYGYTF
. TRBV13 few CASSLQSAYEQYF
TRBJ1-1 TRBV7-9 . CASSLAIGGITEAFF
. TRBV5-5 . CASSYSSGGNEQFF
TRBJ2-2 TRBV29-1 few CSVDDSKNTGELFF
TRBJ1-4 TRBV12-3/TRBV12-4 few CATTGQGSEKLFF
. TRBV29-1 few CSVLGLISYEQYF
TRBJ1-6 TRBV30 . CAWRQSNSPLHF
TRBJ1-1 TRBV2 many CASSDLGGTEAFF
TRBJ2-3 TRBV7-9 . CASSLGHHETRPDTQYF
TRBJ1-1 TRBV5-1 . CASSLGQGGGTEAFF
. TRBV2 few CASSHGLAVETQYF
TRBJ1-4 TRBV2 many CASRGAPGRPNEKLFF
TRBJ2-2 TRBV7-6 . CASTLSGATGELFF
TRBJ1-3 TRBV11-2 few CASSYSTGATGNTIYF
TRBJ2-7 TRBV7-2 . CASSLEHGRGAYEQYF
TRBJ2-1 TRBV24-1 . CATSDGDRDNEQFF
. TRBV12-3/TRBV12-4 . CASSLAVTLTYEQYF
TRBJ2-2 TRBV12-3/TRBV12-4 . CASRSSGTSSRELFF
TRBJ2-5 TRBV5-1 many CASSLAGLAEETQYF
TRBJ2-3 TRBV10-3 few CAISESAVLDTQYF
TRBJ1-4 TRBV5-1 many CASSVSPTNEKLFF
TRBJ1-1 TRBV11-2 . CASSPVLRNTEAFF
TRBJ1-1 TRBV7-2 few CASSFHKASATEAFF
TRBJ2-7 TRBV28 . CASSLRVKGLHEQYF
TRBJ1-1 TRBV18 few CASSPIGPQGTEAFF
. TRBV16 . CASSIERGREQFF
TRBJ1-2 TRBV2 few CASSYTTGALYYGYTF
TRBJ2-7 TRBV25-1 few CASSESPDEQYF
TRBJ2-7 TRBV10-3 few CAIREDRDDYEQYF
TRBJ1-2 TRBV30 . CAWSAPSNPGLLGYGYTF
TRBJ2-5 TRBV19 few CASSWAGVETQYF
TRBJ1-1 TRBV12-3/TRBV12-4 few CASSTPGTGVDAEAFF
TRBJ2-5 TRBV20-1 few CSARPEETQYF
TRBJ2-1 TRBV29-1 few CSTRTSGAYNEQFF
TRBJ1-5 TRBV12-3/TRBV12-4 few CASSPGISNQPQHF
TRBJ2-1 TRBV9 . CASSVGLAGGAWGQFF
TRBJ2-3 TRBV11-2 once CASSVTSGRPTDTQYF